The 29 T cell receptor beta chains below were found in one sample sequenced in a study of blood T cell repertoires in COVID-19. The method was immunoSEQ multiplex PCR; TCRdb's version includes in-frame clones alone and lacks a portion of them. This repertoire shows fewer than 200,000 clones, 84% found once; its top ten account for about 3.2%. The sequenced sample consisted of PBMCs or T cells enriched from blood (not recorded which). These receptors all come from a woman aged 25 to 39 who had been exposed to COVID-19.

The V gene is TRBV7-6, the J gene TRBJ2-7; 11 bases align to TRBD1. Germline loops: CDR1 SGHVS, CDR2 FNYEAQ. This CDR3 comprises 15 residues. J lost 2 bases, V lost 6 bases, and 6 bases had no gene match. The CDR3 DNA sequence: TGTGCCAGCAGGTTGGGACAGGGGGGTACCTACGAGCAGTACTTC. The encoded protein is CASRLGQGGTYEQYF.

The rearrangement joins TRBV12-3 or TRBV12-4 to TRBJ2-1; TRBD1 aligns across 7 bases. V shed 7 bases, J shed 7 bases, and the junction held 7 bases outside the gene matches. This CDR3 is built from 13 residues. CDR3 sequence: CASTPGQRNEQFF. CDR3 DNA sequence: TGTGCCAGCACCCCGGGACAGAGAAATGAGCAGTTCTTC.

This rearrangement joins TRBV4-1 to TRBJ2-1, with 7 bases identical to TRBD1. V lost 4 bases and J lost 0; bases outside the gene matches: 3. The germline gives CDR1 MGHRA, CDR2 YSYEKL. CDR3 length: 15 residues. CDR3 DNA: TGCGCCAGCAGCCCTCGGGACAGCTCCTACAATGAGCAGTTCTTC. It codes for CASSPRDSSYNEQFF.

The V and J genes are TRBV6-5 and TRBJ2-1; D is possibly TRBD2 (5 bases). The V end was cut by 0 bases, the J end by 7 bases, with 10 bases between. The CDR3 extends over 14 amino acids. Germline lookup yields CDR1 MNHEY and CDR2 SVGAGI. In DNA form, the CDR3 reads TGTGCCAGCAGTTACTCGGCTGGGGAGAATGAGCAGTTCTTC. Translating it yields CASSYSAGENEQFF.

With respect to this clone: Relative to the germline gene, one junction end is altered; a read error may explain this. The CDR3 coding sequence is TGTGCCAGCAGCGTAGAACCTAACTATGGCCACACCTTC. It yields the protein CASSVEPNYGHTF. The J gene is TRBJ1-2, the V gene TRBV9; unclear D gene. CDR1 is SGDLS, CDR2 YYNGEE, per germline. The CDR3 is made up of 13 amino acids.

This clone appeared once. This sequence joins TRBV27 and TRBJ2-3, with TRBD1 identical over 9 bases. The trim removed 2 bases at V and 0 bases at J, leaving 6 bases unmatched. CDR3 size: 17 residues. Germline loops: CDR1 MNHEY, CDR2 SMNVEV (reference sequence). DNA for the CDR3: TGTGCCAGCAGTTTAGCCCTAGGACAGGGGAGCACAGATACGCAGTATTTT. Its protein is CASSLALGQGSTDTQYF.

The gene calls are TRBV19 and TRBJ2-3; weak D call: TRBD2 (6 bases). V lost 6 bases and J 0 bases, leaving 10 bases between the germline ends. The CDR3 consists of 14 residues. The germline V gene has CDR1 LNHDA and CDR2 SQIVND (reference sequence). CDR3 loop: CASRGLQSTDTQYF. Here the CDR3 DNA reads TGTGCCAGTAGAGGACTACAGAGCACAGATACGCAGTATTTT.

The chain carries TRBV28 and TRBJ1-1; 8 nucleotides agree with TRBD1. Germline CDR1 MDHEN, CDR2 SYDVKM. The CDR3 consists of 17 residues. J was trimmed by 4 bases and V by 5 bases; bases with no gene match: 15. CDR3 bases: TGTGCCAGCAGTGGGGACAGGTGGGGGGCCTCTCGCACTGAAGCTTTCTTT. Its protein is CASSGDRWGASRTEAFF.

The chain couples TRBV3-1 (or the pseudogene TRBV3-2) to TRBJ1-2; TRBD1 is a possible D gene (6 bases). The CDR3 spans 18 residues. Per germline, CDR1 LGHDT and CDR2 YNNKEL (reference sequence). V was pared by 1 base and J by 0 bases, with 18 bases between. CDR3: CASSQVVGQPLPNYGYTF. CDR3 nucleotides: TGTGCCAGCAGCCAAGTAGTAGGACAGCCTCTCCCTAACTATGGCTACACCTTC.

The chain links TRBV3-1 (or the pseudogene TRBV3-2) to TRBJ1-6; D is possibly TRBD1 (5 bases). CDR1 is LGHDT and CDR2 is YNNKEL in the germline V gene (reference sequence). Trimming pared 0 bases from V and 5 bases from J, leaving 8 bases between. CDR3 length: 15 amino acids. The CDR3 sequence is CASSQEFRDNSPLHF. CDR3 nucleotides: TGTGCCAGCAGCCAAGAGTTCAGGGATAATTCACCCCTCCACTTT.

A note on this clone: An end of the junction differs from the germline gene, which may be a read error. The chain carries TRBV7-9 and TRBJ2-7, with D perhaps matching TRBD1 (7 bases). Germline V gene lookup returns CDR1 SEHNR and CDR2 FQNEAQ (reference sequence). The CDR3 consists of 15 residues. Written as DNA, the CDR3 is TGTGCCAGCAGATTAGGCCCAGGGGGGCATGCCGAGCAGTACTTC. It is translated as CASRLGPGGHAEQYF.

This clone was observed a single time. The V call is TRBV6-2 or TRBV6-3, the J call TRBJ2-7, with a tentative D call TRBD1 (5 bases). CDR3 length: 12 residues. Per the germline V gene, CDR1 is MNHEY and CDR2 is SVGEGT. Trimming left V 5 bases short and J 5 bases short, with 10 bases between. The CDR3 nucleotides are TGTGCCAGCAGTGTCAGGGTAAACGAGCAGTACTTC. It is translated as CASSVRVNEQYF.

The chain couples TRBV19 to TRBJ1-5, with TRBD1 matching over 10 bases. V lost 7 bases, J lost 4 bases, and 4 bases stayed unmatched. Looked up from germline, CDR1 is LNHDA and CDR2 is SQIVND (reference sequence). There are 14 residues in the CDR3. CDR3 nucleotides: TGTGCCAGTACTCGACAGGGGGCTAATCAGCCCCAGCATTTT. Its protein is CASTRQGANQPQHF.

The CDR3, as DNA: TGTGCCAGCAGTTTAAACACAGGAGAAGCTTTCTTT. It translates to CASSLNTGEAFF. The chain recombines TRBV27 with TRBJ1-1; D is possibly TRBD1 (5 bases). This CDR3 is built from 12 residues. Looked up from germline, CDR1 is MNHEY and CDR2 is SMNVEV (reference sequence). Between the trimmed V and J ends, which lost 2 bases and 8 bases, there was a span of 9 bases.

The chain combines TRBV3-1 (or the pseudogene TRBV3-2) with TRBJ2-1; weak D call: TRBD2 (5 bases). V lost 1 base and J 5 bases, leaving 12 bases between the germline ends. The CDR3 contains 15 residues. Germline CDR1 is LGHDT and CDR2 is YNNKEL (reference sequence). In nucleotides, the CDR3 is TGTGCCAGCAGCCAAGGGACGGGGTCACACAATGAGCAGTTCTTC. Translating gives CASSQGTGSHNEQFF.

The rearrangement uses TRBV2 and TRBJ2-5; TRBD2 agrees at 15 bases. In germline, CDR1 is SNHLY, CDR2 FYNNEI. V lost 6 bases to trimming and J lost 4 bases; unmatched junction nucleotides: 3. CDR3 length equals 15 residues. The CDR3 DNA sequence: TGTGCCAGCAGGGTGGGACTAGCGGGGGGAGAGACCCAGTACTTC. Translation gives CASRVGLAGGETQYF. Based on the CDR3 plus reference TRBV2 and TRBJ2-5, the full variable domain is EPEVTQTPSHQVTQMGQEVILRCVPISNHLYFYWYRQILGQKVEFLVSFYNNEISEKSEIFDDQFSVERPDGSNFTLKIRSTKLEDSAMYFCASRVGLAGGETQYFGPGTRLLVL.

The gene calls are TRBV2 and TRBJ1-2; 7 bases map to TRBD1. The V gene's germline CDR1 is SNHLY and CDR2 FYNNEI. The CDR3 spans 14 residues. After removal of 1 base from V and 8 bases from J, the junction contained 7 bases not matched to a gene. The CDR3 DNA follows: TGTGCCAGCAGTGAAGAGGACAGGACCCGGGGCTACACCTTC. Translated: CASSEEDRTRGYTF.

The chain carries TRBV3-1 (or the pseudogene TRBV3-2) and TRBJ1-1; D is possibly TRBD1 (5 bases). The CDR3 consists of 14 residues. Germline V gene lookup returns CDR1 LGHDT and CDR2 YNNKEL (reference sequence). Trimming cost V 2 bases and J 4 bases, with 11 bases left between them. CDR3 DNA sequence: TGTGCCAGCAGCCAAAATCGACAGACCACTGAAGCTTTCTTT. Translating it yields CASSQNRQTTEAFF.

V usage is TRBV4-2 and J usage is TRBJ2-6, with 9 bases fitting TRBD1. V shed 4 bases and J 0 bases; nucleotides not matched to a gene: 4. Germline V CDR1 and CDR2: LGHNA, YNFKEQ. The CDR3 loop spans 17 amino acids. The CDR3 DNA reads TGTGCCAGCAGCCGTACAGGGGGCGCCTCTGGGGCCAACGTCCTGACTTTC. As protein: CASSRTGGASGANVLTF.

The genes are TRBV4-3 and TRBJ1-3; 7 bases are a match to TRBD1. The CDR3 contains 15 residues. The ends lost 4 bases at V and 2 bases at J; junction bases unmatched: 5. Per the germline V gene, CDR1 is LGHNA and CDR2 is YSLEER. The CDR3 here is CASSLYRGPGNTIYF. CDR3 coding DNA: TGCGCCAGCAGCCTATACAGGGGACCTGGAAACACCATATATTTT.

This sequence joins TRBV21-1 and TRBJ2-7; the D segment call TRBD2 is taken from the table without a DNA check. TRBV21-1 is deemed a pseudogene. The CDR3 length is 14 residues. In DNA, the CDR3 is TGTGCCAGCATCGGGGGGACCCCATCCTACGAGCAGTACTTC. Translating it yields CASIGGTPSYEQYF.

This CDR3 is CASGTDRPNYGYTF. Written as DNA, the CDR3 is TGTGCCAGCGGGACCGACAGGCCCAACTATGGCTACACCTTC. The chain uses TRBV5-8 and TRBJ1-2; a possible D gene is TRBD1 (6 bases). There are 14 residues in the CDR3. The germline V gene encodes CDR1 SGHTS and CDR2 YDEGEE. Trimming left V 7 bases short and J 2 bases short, with 15 bases between.

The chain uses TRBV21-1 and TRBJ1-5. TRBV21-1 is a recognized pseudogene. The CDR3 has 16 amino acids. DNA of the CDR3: TGTGCCAGCAGCCCCTCGGGAGGGCGGACTAATCAGCCCCAGCATTTT. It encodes CASSPSGGRTNQPQHF.

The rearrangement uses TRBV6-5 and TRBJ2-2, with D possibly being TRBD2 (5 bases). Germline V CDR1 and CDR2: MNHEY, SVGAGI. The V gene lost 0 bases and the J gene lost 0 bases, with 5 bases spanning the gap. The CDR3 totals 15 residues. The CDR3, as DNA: TGTGCCAGCAGTTACTCGGGAGCGAACACCGGGGAGCTGTTTTTT. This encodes CASSYSGANTGELFF.

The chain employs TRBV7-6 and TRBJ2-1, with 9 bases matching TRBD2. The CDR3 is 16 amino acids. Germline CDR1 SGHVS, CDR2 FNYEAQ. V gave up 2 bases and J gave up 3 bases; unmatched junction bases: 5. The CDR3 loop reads CASSLLMRGGYNEQFF. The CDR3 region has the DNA TGTGCCAGCAGCTTACTGATGCGGGGGGGCTACAATGAGCAGTTCTTC.

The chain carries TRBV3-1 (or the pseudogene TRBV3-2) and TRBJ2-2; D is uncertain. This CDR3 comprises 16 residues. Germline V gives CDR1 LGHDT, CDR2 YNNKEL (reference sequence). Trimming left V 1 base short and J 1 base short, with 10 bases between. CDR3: CASSQVLARNTGELFF. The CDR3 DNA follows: TGTGCCAGCAGCCAAGTCCTGGCCAGGAACACCGGGGAGCTGTTTTTT.

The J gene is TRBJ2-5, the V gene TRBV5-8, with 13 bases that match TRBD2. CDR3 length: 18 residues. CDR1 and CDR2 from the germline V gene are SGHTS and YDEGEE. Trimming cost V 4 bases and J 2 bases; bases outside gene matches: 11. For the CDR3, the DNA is TGTGCCAGCAGCACCGGGACTAGCGGGGCCAACAGTCAAGAGACCCAGTACTTC. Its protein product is CASSTGTSGANSQETQYF.

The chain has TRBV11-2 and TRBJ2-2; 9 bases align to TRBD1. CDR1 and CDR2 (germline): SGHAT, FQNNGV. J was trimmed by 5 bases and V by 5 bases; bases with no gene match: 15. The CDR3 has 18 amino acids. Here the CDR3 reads CASSKKLGQGKWTGELFF. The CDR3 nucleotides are TGTGCCAGCAGCAAGAAGCTGGGACAGGGAAAATGGACCGGGGAGCTGTTTTTT.

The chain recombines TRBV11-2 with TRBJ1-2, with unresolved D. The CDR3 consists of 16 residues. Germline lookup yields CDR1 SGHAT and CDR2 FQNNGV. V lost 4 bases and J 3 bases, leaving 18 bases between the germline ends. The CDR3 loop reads CASSSLGRVMDYGYTF. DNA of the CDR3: TGTGCCAGCAGCTCCCTTGGGAGGGTCATGGACTATGGCTACACCTTC.